One and the same sample provided the 16 T cell receptor beta chains below, sequenced in a study of blood T cell repertoires in COVID-19. Measured with immunoSEQ multiplex PCR; TCRdb has only the in-frame clones, and not every one. The sample lists over 300,000 clones, 70% to 90% occurring once. Sequenced sample: PBMCs or T cells enriched from blood (not recorded which). These receptors were collected from a man aged 30-40 years who had recovered from COVID-19.

As regards this clone: The identical CDR3 is also encoded by other nucleotide sequences in the sample. V gene TRBV5-1 combines with J gene TRBJ1-2; D is possibly TRBD1 (6 bases). The CDR3 is 14 amino acids. The ends were cut back, 0 bases at V and 4 bases at J, with 10 bases in the middle. Germline loops: CDR1 SGHRS, CDR2 YFSETQ. The CDR3 protein is CASSLDTGSYGYTF. The CDR3 bases are TGCGCCAGCAGCTTGGATACAGGGAGCTATGGCTACACCTTC.

CDR3 in DNA: TGCGCCAGCAGCGAGACAGGGTCCGGAAACACCATATATTTT. Translation gives CASSETGSGNTIYF. The rearrangement joins TRBV5-1 to TRBJ1-3, with 7 bases that match TRBD1. Germline CDR1 reads SGHRS; CDR2 reads YFSETQ. The trim removed 4 bases at V and 4 bases at J, leaving 5 bases unmatched. The CDR3 extends over 14 amino acids.

The sample holds a few counts of this clone. The chain carries TRBV2 and TRBJ1-2; 7 bases fit TRBD1. Per the germline V gene, CDR1 is SNHLY and CDR2 is FYNNEI. The CDR3 is made up of 12 amino acids. After removal of 6 bases from V and 7 bases from J, the junction contained 5 bases not matched to a gene. The CDR3 DNA sequence: TGTGCCAGCAGGGCGACAGGGAGTGGCTACACCTTC. Translation: CASRATGSGYTF.

V is TRBV3-1 (or the pseudogene TRBV3-2) and J is TRBJ1-2; maybe TRBD1 (5 bases). The germline CDR1 and CDR2 sequences are LGHDT and YNNKEL (reference sequence). The CDR3 consists of 14 residues. The V gene lost 4 bases and the J gene lost 5 bases, with 14 bases spanning the gap. CDR3 region: CASSLSQGFYGYTF. The CDR3 DNA follows: TGTGCCAGCAGCCTATCTCAGGGATTTTATGGCTACACCTTC.

The rearrangement uses TRBV6-5 and TRBJ2-1; possibly TRBD2 for D (5 bases). Trimming stripped 6 bases from V and 8 bases from J, with 14 bases between. CDR1 and CDR2 from the germline V gene are MNHEY and SVGAGI. The CDR3 runs to 13 residues. In DNA, the CDR3 is TGTGCCAGCAGCTTTGTGTCGCGGGATGAGCAGTTCTTC. Translation: CASSFVSRDEQFF.

The chain employs TRBV5-4 and TRBJ1-2, with 7 bases matching TRBD1. The V and J ends lost 0 bases and 8 bases, in that order; junction bases with no gene match: 7. Germline V gene sequence: CDR1 SGHNT, CDR2 YYREEE (reference sequence). This CDR3 has 14 residues. DNA of the CDR3: TGTGCCAGCAGCTTGGTGGCAGGGGGGCGAGGCTACACCTTC. It codes for CASSLVAGGRGYTF.

The chain recombines TRBV27 with TRBJ1-2; D gene uncertain. Germline CDR1 and CDR2: MNHEY and SMNVEV (reference sequence). V lost 3 bases and J 5 bases, leaving 10 bases between the germline ends. This CDR3 is built from 13 residues. The chain's CDR3 is CASSLSQAYGYTF. The CDR3 coding sequence is TGTGCCAGCAGTTTGTCGCAGGCTTATGGCTACACCTTC.

The chain carries TRBV15 and TRBJ1-5, with a tentative D call TRBD1 (5 bases). This CDR3 spans 13 amino acids. The V end was cut by 3 bases, the J end by 10 bases, with 13 bases between. Per germline, CDR1 LNHNV and CDR2 YYDKDF (reference sequence). The CDR3 DNA reads TGTGCCACCAGCAGGACCAGGGAGGGCCCCCAGCATTTT. It is translated as CATSRTREGPQHF. Full variable domain (missing parts from reference TRBV15 and TRBJ1-5): DAMVIQNPRYQVTQFGKPVTLSCSQTLNHNVMYWYQQKSSQAPKLLFHYYDKDFNNEADTPDNFQSRRPNTSFCFLDIRSPGLGDTAMYLCATSRTREGPQHFGDGTRLSIL.

The chain employs TRBV18 and TRBJ1-4; 7 bases align to TRBD1. The length of the CDR3 is 15 residues. The germline V gene has CDR1 KGHSH and CDR2 LQKENI. Germline trimming cut 3 bases from V and 7 bases from J; bases unmatched to any gene: 8. CDR3 DNA sequence: TGTGCCAGCTCACCGGAGACAGGGATAAGTGAAAAACTGTTTTTT. Its translation: CASSPETGISEKLFF.

The chain combines TRBV3-1 (or the pseudogene TRBV3-2) with TRBJ1-2; 7 nucleotides match TRBD1. Losses at the gene ends were 0 bases for V and 4 bases for J; bases not matched to a gene: 5. The CDR3 spans 15 residues. CDR1 is LGHDT and CDR2 is YNNKEL in the germline V gene (reference sequence). CDR3 nucleotides: TGTGCCAGCAGCCAAGATTACGGGACAGCCTATGGCTACACCTTC. Amino acid sequence: CASSQDYGTAYGYTF.

Regarding this clone: A much larger clone sits a single nucleotide away, making a read error possible. J is TRBJ2-3 and V is TRBV6-1, with 7 bases matching TRBD2. The J segment lost 1 base and the V segment lost 2 bases, leaving 0 bases of the junction unmatched. This CDR3 region has 14 residues. Germline V lookup: CDR1 MNHNS, CDR2 SASEGT. The CDR3 nucleotides are TGTGCCAGCAGTGAACGGGGGGGCACAGATACGCAGTATTTT. This codes for CASSERGGTDTQYF.

CDR3 in DNA: TGTGCCAGCAGCTTTGGACAAGTCACTGAAGCTTTCTTT. Its protein is CASSFGQVTEAFF. This chain joins TRBV7-9 and TRBJ1-1, with D possibly matching TRBD1 (5 bases). Between the trimmed V and J ends, which lost 3 bases and 4 bases, there was a span of 9 bases. The CDR3 loop spans 13 amino acids. The germline V gene encodes CDR1 SEHNR and CDR2 FQNEAQ (reference sequence).

As regards this clone: The same CDR3 arises from other DNA sequences in this sample as well. The chain combines TRBV12-3 or TRBV12-4 with TRBJ1-2, with 8 bases lining up with TRBD1. The CDR3 is 13 amino acids. Losses at the gene ends were 5 bases for V and 4 bases for J; bases not matched to a gene: 3. CDR3 protein: CASSVGQGYGYTF. DNA of the CDR3: TGTGCCAGCAGTGTAGGACAGGGCTATGGCTACACCTTC.

The CDR3 DNA reads TGTGCCAGCAGCGGGACAAGTAATGAAAAACTGTTTTTT. This translates into CASSGTSNEKLFF. The rearrangement joins TRBV2 to TRBJ1-4, with D possibly matching TRBD1 (6 bases). V was trimmed by 6 bases and J by 4 bases, leaving 9 bases between them. The CDR3 totals 13 residues. CDR1 and CDR2 (germline): SNHLY, FYNNEI.

The CDR3 DNA reads as TGCGCCAGCAGGCAGAGGGAGGGTTATCTGAACACTGAAGCTTTCTTT. It codes for CASRQREGYLNTEAFF. V usage is TRBV4-1 and J usage is TRBJ1-1; D is unresolved. Germline lookup yields CDR1 MGHRA and CDR2 YSYEKL. The CDR3 spans 16 residues. Trimming removed 6 bases from V and 0 bases from J, with 17 bases in between.

The CDR3 spells CASSLEVTETEAFF. The CDR3 DNA sequence: TGTGCCAGCAGCTTGGAAGTGACTGAGACTGAAGCTTTCTTT. The J gene is TRBJ1-1, the V gene TRBV5-6; D is unresolved. Trimming took 0 bases from V and 5 from J, leaving 11 bases between them. From germline, CDR1 is SGHDT and CDR2 YYEEEE. This CDR3 contains 14 residues.